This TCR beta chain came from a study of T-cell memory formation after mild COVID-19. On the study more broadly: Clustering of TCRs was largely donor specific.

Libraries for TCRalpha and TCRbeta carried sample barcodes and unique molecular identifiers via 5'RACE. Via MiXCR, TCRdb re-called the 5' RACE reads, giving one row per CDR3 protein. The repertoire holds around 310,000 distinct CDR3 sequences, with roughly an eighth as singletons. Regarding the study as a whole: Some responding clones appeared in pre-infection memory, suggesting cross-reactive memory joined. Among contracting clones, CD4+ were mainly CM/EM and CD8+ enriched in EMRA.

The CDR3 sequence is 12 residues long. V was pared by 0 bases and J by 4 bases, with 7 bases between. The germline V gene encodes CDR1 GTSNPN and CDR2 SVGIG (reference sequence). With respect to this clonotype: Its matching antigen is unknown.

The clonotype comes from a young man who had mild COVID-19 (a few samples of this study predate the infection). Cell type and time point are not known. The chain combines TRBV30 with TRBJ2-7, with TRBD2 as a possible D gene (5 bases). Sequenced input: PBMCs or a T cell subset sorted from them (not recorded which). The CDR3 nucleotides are TGTGCCTGGAGTGTAGGGAGTTACGAGCAGTACTTC. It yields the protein CAWSVGSYEQYF.